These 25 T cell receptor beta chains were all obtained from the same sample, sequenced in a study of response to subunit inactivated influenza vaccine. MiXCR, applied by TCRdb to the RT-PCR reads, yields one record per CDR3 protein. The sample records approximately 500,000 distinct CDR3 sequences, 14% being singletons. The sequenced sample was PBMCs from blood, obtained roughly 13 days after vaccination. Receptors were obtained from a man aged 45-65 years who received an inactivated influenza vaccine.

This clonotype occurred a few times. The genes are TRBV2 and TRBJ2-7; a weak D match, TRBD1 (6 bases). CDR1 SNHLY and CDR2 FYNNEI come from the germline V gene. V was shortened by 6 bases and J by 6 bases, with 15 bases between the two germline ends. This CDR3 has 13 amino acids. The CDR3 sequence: CASREQGNSEQYF. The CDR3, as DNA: TGTGCCAGCAGAGAACAGGGAAATTCCGAGCAGTACTTC.

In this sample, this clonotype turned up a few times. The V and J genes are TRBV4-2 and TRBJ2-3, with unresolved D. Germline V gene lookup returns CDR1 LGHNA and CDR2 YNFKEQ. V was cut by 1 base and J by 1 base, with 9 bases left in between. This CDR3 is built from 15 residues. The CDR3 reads CASSQVIPRTDTQYF. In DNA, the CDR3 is TGTGCCAGCAGCCAAGTTATCCCCCGCACAGATACGCAGTATTTT.

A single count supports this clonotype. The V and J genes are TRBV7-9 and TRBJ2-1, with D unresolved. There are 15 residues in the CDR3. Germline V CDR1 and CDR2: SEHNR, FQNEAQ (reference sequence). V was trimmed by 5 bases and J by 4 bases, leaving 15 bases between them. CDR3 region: CASSDDESGYNEQFF. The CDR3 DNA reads TGTGCCAGCAGCGACGACGAGAGTGGGTACAATGAGCAGTTCTTC.

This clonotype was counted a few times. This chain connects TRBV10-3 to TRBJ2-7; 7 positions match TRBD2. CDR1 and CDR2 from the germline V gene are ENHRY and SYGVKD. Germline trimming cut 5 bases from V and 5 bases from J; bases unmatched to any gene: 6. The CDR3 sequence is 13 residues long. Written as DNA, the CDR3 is TGTGCCATCAGTTTCGCGGGAGCCAACGAGCAGTACTTC. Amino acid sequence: CAISFAGANEQYF.

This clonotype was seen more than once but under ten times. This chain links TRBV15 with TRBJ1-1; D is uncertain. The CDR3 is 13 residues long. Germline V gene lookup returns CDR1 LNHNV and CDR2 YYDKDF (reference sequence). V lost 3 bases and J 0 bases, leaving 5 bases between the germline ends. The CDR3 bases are TGTGCCACCAGCAGGTGGATGAACACTGAAGCTTTCTTT. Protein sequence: CATSRWMNTEAFF.

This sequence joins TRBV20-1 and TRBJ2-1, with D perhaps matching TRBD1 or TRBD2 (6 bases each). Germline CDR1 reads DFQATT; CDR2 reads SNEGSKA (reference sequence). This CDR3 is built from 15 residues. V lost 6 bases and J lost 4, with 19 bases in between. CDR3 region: CSAKIGGGGYNEQFF. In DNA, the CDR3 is TGCAGTGCGAAAATAGGGGGAGGCGGATACAATGAGCAGTTCTTC.

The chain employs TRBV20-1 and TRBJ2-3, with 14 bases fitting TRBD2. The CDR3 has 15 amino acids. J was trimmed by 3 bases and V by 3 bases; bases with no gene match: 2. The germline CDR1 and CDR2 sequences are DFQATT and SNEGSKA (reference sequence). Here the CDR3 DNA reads TGCAGTGCTAGGCGGACTAGCGGGGGGACAGATACGCAGTATTTT. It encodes CSARRTSGGTDTQYF.

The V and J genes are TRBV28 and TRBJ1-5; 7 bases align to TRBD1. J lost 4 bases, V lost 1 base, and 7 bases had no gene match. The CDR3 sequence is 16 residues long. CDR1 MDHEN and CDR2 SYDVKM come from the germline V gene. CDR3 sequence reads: CASSLYPRQGNQPQHF. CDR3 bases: TGTGCCAGCAGTTTATACCCCAGACAGGGTAATCAGCCCCAGCATTTT.

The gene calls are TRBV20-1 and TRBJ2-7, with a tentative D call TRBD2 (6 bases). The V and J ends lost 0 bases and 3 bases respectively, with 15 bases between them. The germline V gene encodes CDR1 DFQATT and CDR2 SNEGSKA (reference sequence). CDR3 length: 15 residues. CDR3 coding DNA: TGCAGTGCTAGAGATCTCCGGGGGAAGGGCTACGAGCAGTACTTC. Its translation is CSARDLRGKGYEQYF.

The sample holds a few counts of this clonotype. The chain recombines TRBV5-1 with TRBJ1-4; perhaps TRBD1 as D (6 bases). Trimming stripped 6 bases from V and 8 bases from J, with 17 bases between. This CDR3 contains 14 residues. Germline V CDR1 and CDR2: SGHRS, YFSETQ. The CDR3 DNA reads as TGCGCCAGCACAACAGGGAAATTGGGCGAAAAACTGTTTTTT. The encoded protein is CASTTGKLGEKLFF.

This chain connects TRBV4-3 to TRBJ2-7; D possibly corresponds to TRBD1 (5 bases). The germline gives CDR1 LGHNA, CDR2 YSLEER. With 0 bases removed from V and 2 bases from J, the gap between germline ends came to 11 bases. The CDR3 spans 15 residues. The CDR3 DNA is TGCGCCAGCAGCCAAGACGGACACCCCGCCTACGAGCAGTACTTC. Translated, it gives CASSQDGHPAYEQYF.

The CDR3 loop reads CATRGQGPDTQYF. CDR3 sequence (DNA): TGTGCCACCAGAGGACAGGGACCAGATACGCAGTATTTT. The chain recombines TRBV15 with TRBJ2-3; 8 bases align to TRBD1. V gave up 6 bases and J gave up 4 bases; unmatched junction bases: 3. CDR3 length: 13 amino acids. In germline, CDR1 is LNHNV, CDR2 YYDKDF (reference sequence).

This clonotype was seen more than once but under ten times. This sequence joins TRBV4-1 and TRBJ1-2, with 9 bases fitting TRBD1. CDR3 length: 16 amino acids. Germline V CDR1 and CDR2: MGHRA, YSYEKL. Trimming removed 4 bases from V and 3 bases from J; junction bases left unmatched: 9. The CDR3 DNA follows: TGCGCCAGCAGCCGGCCGGGACAGGGTCGGTACTATGGCTACACCTTC. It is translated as CASSRPGQGRYYGYTF.

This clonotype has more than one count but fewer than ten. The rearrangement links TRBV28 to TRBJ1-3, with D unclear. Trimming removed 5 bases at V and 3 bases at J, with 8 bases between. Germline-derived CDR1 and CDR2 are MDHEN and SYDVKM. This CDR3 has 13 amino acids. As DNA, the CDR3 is TGTGCCAGCAGTGACGGGCGTGGAAACACCATATATTTT. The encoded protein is CASSDGRGNTIYF.

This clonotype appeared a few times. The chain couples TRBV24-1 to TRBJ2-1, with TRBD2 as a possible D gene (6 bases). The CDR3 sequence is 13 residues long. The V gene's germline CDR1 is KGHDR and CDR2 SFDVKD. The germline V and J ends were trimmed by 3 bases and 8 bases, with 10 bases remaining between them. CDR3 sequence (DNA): TGTGCCACCAGTGATCCGGGGGTGCATGAGCAGTTCTTC. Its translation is CATSDPGVHEQFF.

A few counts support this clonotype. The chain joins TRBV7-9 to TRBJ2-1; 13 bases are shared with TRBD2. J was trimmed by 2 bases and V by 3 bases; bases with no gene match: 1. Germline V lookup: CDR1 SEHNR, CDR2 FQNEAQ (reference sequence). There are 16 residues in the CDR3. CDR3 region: CASSFTSGGAYNEQFF. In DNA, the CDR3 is TGTGCCAGCAGCTTTACTAGCGGGGGGGCCTACAATGAGCAGTTCTTC. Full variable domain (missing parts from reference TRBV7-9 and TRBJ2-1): DTGVSQNPRHKITKRGQNVTFRCDPISEHNRLYWYRQTLGQGPEFLTYFQNEAQLEKSRLLSDRFSAERPKGSFSTLEIQRTEQGDSAMYLCASSFTSGGAYNEQFFGPGTRLTVL.

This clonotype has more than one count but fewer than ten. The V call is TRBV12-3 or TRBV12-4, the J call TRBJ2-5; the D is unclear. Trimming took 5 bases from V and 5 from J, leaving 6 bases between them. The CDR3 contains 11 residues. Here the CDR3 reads CASSEMETQYF. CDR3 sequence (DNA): TGTGCCAGCAGTGAGATGGAGACCCAGTACTTC.

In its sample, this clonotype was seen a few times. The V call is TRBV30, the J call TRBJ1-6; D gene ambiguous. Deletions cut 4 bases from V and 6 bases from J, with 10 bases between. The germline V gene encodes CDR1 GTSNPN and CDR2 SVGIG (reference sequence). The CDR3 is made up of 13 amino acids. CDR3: CAWTNGRNSPLHF. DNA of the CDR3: TGTGCCTGGACGAACGGACGTAATTCACCCCTCCACTTT.

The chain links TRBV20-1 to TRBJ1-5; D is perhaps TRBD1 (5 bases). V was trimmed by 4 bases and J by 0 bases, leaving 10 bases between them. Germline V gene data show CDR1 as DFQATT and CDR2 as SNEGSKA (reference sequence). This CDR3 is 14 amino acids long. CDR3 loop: CSANEGHSNQPQHF. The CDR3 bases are TGCAGTGCTAATGAGGGGCATAGCAATCAGCCCCAGCATTTT.

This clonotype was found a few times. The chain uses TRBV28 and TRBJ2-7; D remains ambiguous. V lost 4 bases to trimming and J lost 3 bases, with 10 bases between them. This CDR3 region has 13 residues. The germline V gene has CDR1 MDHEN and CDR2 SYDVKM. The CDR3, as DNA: TGTGCCAGCAGTTCACCACTGAGCTACGAGCAGTACTTC. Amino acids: CASSSPLSYEQYF. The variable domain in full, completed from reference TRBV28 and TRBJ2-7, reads DVKVTQSSRYLVKRTGEKVFLECVQDMDHENMFWYRQDPGLGLRLIYFSYDVKMKEKGDIPEGYSVSREKKERFSLILESASTNQTSMYLCASSSPLSYEQYFGPGTRLTVT.

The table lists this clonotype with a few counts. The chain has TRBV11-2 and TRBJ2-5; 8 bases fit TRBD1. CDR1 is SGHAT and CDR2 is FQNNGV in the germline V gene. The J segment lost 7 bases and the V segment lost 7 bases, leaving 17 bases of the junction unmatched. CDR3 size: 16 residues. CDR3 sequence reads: CASTINRGAARGTQYF. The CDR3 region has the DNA TGTGCCAGCACCATCAACAGGGGGGCTGCCCGGGGGACCCAGTACTTC.

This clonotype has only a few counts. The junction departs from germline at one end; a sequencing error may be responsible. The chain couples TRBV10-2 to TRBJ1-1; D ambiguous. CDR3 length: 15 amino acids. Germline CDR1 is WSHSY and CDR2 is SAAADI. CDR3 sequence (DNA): TGCGCCAGCACTGAGTACATCCTGGTGAACACTGAAGCTTTCTTT. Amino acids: CASTEYILVNTEAFF.

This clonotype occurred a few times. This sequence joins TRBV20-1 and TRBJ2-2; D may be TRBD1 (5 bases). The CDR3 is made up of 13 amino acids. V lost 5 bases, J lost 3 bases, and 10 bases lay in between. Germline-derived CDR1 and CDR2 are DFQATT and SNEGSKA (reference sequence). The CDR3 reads CSAGPRDTGELFF. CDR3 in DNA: TGCAGTGCTGGACCCAGGGACACCGGGGAGCTGTTTTTT.

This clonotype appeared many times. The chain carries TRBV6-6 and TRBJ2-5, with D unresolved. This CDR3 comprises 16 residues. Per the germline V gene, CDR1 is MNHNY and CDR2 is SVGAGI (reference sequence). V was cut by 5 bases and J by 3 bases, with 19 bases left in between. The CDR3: CASSPTFAVHKETQYF. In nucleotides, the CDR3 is TGTGCCAGCAGTCCGACTTTCGCCGTACATAAAGAGACCCAGTACTTC.

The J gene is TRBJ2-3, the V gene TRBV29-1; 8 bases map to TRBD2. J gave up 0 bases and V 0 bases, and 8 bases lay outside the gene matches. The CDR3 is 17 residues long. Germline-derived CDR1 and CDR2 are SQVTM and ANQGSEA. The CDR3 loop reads CSVEEDLAGESTDTQYF. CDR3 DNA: TGCAGCGTTGAAGAGGACCTAGCGGGCGAAAGCACAGATACGCAGTATTTT.